This TCR beta chain came from a study of post-analysis software for immune sequencing data. Findings and caveats of the study: Controls had lower frequencies than patients of about five TRBV segments, which included TRBV5-6, TRBV5-1 and TRBV20-1. The authors found that F measure strongly co-clustered same-batch samples.

In regard to this clonotype: Its antigen is still unknown.

From germline, CDR1 is SGHTA and CDR2 FQGNSA. Trimming removed 2 bases at V and 3 bases at J, with 10 bases between. The CDR3 runs 14 residues. Unique molecular identifiers were present in the TCR beta cDNA libraries. Each sample of roughly 0.95 to 10 million input T cells yielded about 500,000 cDNA molecules, so each molecule approximated one T cell. TCRdb reprocessed the PCR reads via MiXCR and lists one record per CDR3 protein. Of some 800,000 distinct CDR3 sequences in the sample, about 45% were seen once. The chain joins TRBV7-2 to TRBJ1-1; D is undetermined. The TCR comes from a girl aged 10-17 years with multiple sclerosis. The sample comprised blood. As DNA, the CDR3 is TGTGCCAGCAGCTTAAACCCCAGTCACACTGAAGCTTTCTTT. Its translation: CASSLNPSHTEAFF.